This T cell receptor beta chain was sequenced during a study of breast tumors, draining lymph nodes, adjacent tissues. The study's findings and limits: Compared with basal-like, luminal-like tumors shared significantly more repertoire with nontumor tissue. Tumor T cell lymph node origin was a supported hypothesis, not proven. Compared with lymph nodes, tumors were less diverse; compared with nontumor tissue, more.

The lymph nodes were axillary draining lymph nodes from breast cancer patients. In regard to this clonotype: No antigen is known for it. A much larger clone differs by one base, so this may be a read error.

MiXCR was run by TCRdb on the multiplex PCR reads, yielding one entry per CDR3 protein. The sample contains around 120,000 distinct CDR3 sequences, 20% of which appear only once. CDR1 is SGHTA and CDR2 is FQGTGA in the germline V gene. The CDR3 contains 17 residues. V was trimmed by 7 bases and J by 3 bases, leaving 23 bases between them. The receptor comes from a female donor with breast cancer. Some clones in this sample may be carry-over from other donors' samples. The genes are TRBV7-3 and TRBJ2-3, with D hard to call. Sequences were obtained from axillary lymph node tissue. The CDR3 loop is CASNPHSVVDSTDTQYF. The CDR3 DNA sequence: TGTGCCAGCAACCCCCATTCGGTAGTTGACTCGACAGATACGCAGTATTTT.